This T cell receptor beta chain was observed in a study of cytomegalovirus exposure and HLA in healthy donors. Use of 60 Vbeta and 13 Jbeta primers characterized the PCR. Generated by immunoSEQ multiplex PCR, the TCRdb table keeps only in-frame clones and is missing some. The sample yields some 150,000 clones, approximately 80% seen once. Study outcomes and limitations: In most subjects, TCR beta sequences reportedly gave accurate predictions of HLA-A and HLA-B alleles.

A word on this clone: Its specificity is unknown.

The CDR3 is 18 amino acids. In germline, CDR1 is LGHNA, CDR2 YSLEER. Trimming at V came to 2 bases and at J to 0 bases, leaving 8 bases not matched to a gene. The receptor comes from a man in his fifties or sixties in good health and CMV-seronegative. V usage is TRBV4-3 and J usage is TRBJ1-3; TRBD1 aligns across 9 bases. Specimen: PBMCs. CDR3 sequence reads: CASSQRDRALLSGNTIYF. CDR3 DNA sequence: TGCGCCAGCAGCCAAAGGGACAGGGCTCTCCTCTCTGGAAACACCATATATTTT.